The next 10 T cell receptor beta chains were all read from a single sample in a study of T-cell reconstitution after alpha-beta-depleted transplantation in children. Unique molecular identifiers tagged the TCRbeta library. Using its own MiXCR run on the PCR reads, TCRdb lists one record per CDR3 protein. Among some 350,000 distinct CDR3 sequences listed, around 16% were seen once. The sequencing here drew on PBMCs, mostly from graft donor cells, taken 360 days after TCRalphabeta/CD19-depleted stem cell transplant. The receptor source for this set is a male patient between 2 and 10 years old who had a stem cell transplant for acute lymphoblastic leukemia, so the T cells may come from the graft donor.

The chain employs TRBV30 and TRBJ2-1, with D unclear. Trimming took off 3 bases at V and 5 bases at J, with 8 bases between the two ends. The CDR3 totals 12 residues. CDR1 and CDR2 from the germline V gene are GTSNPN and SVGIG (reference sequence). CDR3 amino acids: CAWSKPNNEQFF. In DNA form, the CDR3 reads TGTGCCTGGAGCAAACCTAACAATGAGCAGTTCTTC. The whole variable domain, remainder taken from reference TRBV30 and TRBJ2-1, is SQTIHQWPATLVQPVGSPLSLECTVEGTSNPNLYWYRQAAGRGLQLLFYSVGIGQISSEVPQNLSASRPQDRQFILSSKKLLLSDSGFYLCAWSKPNNEQFFGPGTRLTVL.

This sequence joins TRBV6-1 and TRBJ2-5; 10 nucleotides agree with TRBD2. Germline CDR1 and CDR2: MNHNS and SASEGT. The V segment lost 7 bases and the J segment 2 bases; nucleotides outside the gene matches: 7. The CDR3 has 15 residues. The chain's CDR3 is CASNPGLAEQETQYF. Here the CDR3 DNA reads TGTGCCAGCAACCCAGGACTAGCGGAACAAGAGACCCAGTACTTC.

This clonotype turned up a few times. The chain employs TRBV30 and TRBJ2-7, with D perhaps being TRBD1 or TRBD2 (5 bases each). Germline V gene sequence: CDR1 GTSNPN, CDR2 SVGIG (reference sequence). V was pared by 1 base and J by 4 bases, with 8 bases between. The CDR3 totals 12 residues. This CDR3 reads CAWSGGPYEQYF. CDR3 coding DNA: TGTGCCTGGAGTGGGGGACCTTACGAGCAGTACTTC. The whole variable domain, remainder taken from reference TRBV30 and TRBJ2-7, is SQTIHQWPATLVQPVGSPLSLECTVEGTSNPNLYWYRQAAGRGLQLLFYSVGIGQISSEVPQNLSASRPQDRQFILSSKKLLLSDSGFYLCAWSGGPYEQYFGPGTRLTVT.

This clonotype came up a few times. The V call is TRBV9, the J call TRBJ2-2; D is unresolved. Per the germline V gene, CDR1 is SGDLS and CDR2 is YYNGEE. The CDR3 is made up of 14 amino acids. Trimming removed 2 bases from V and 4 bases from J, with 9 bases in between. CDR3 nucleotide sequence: TGTGCCAGCAGCGTTCCCGGCGGCACCGGGGAGCTGTTTTTT. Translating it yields CASSVPGGTGELFF.

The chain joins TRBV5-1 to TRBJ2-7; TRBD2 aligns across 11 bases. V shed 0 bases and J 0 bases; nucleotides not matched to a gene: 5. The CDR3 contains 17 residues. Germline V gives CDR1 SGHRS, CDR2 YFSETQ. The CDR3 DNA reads TGCGCCAGCAGCTTGGGGGGACTAGCGGATCACTCCTACGAGCAGTACTTC. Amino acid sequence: CASSLGGLADHSYEQYF.

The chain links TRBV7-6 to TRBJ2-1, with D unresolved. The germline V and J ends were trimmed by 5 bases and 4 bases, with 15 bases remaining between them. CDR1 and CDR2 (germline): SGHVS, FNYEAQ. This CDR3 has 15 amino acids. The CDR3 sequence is CASSLGSTRYNEQFF. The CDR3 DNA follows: TGTGCCAGCAGCCTAGGATCGACGCGGTACAATGAGCAGTTCTTC.

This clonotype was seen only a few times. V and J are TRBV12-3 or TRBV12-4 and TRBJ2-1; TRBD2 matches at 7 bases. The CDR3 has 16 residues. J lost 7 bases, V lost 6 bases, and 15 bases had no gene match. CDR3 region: CASRSPQSGKGNEQFF. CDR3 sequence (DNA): TGTGCCAGCAGGAGCCCCCAGAGCGGGAAAGGGAATGAGCAGTTCTTC.

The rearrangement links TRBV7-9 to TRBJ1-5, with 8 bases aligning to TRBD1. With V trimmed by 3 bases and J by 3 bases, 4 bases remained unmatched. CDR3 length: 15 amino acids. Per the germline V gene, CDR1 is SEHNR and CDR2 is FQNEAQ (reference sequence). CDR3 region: CASSFGGQVNQPQHF. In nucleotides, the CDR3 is TGTGCCAGCAGCTTTGGGGGACAGGTCAATCAGCCCCAGCATTTT.

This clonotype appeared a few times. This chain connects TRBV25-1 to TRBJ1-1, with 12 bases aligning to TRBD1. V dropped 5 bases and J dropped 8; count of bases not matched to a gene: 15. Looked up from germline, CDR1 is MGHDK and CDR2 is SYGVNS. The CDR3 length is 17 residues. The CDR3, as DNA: TGTGCCAGCAGTACTCTAATGCCGGGACAGGGGGCGTTAGAAGCTTTCTTT. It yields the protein CASSTLMPGQGALEAFF.

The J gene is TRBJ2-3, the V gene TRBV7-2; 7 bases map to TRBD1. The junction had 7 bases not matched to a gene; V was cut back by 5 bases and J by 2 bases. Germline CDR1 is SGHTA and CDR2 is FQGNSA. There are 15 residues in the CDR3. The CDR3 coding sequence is TGTGCCAGCAGCCAATGGGACAGATTCACAGATACGCAGTATTTT. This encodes CASSQWDRFTDTQYF.